Shown below are 7 T cell receptor beta chains from a single sample sequenced in a study of T-cell reconstitution after alpha-beta-depleted transplantation in children. For TCRbeta, the library was prepared with unique molecular identifiers. TCRdb re-called the PCR reads with MiXCR, one entry per CDR3 protein. The data contain approximately 420,000 distinct CDR3 sequences, around 9.9% of them singletons. The sample in question was PBMCs from the stem cell graft donor, obtained from the stem cell graft. Every receptor here comes from a human donor who donated a stem cell graft to a child with acute myeloid leukemia.

This clonotype was detected ten times or more. The chain carries TRBV25-1 and TRBJ1-6; 12 bases match TRBD1. The CDR3 is made up of 14 amino acids. From germline, CDR1 is MGHDK and CDR2 SYGVNS. With V trimmed by 3 bases and J by 9 bases, 0 bases remained unmatched. The CDR3, as DNA: TGTGCCAGCAGTGAGGGACAGGGGGCTTCACCCCTCCACTTT. Amino acids: CASSEGQGASPLHF.

The sample holds a few counts of this clonotype. The V and J genes are TRBV20-1 and TRBJ2-1, with 9 bases fitting TRBD2. The CDR3 covers 16 residues. In germline, CDR1 is DFQATT, CDR2 SNEGSKA (reference sequence). V dropped 0 bases and J dropped 4; count of bases not matched to a gene: 7. Here the CDR3 DNA reads TGCAGTGCTAGAGATCAAAGCGGGAGGTCGTACAATGAGCAGTTCTTC. Translating it yields CSARDQSGRSYNEQFF.

The chain is built from TRBV3-1 and TRBJ2-5; 7 bases fit TRBD2. Germline V gene sequence: CDR1 LGHDT, CDR2 YNNKEL (reference sequence). The trim removed 0 bases at V and 4 bases at J, leaving 5 bases unmatched. The length of the CDR3 is 15 residues. CDR3 in amino acids: CASSQDEAGVETQYF. The CDR3, as DNA: TGTGCCAGCAGCCAAGATGAGGCGGGAGTAGAGACCCAGTACTTC.

This clonotype was observed at least ten times. The J gene is TRBJ1-3, the V gene TRBV7-2; D gene uncertain. Trimming stripped 1 base from V and 0 bases from J, with 10 bases between. The CDR3 length is 16 residues. Germline lookup yields CDR1 SGHTA and CDR2 FQGNSA. CDR3 protein: CASSLEVPFSGNTIYF. The CDR3 DNA reads TGTGCCAGCAGCTTAGAGGTCCCCTTCTCTGGAAACACCATATATTTT.

The chain is built from TRBV27 and TRBJ2-5, with 8 positions matching TRBD1. Trimming at V came to 5 bases and at J to 4 bases, leaving 15 bases not matched to a gene. The CDR3 is 17 amino acids. Germline CDR1 is MNHEY and CDR2 is SMNVEV (reference sequence). CDR3 amino acids: CASSPRTGSVLGETQYF. DNA for the CDR3: TGTGCCAGCAGTCCCCGGACAGGGAGCGTTTTAGGAGAGACCCAGTACTTC.

There are a few counts of this clonotype. The rearrangement links TRBV5-1 to TRBJ1-1; no clear D gene. V dropped 2 bases and J dropped 1 base, with 12 bases sitting between them. Germline V CDR1 and CDR2: SGHRS, YFSETQ. CDR3 length equals 15 residues. The CDR3 sequence is CASSLSILRNTEAFF. DNA for the CDR3: TGCGCCAGCAGCTTATCCATATTGAGGAACACTGAAGCTTTCTTT.

The chain uses TRBV5-1 and TRBJ2-3; 10 nucleotides agree with TRBD1. The V gene end was trimmed by 2 bases and the J gene end by 4 bases; junction bases not matched to a gene: 4. Looked up from germline, CDR1 is SGHRS and CDR2 is YFSETQ. The CDR3 is made up of 15 amino acids. The CDR3 DNA sequence: TGCGCCAGCAGCTTCGGGACAGGGGACTCAGATACGCAGTATTTT. It specifies CASSFGTGDSDTQYF. The full variable domain, its missing parts supplied by reference TRBV5-1 and TRBJ2-3, is KAGVTQTPRYLIKTRGQQVTLSCSPISGHRSVSWYQQTPGQGLQFLFEYFSETQRNKGNFPGRFSGRQFSNSRSEMNVSTLELGDSALYLCASSFGTGDSDTQYFGPGTRLTVL.